This entry features one T cell receptor beta chain sequence. Produced via immunoSEQ multiplex PCR; TCRdb's table is partial and in-frame only. This sample has fewer than 500,000 clones, with 85% to 90% found just once. Looked up from germline, CDR1 is SGHNT and CDR2 is YYREEE (reference sequence). J gave up 0 bases and V 5 bases, and 11 bases lay outside the gene matches. CDR3 length equals 17 residues. Seattle patients were enrolled during active infection and followed longitudinally. This record belongs to a study of blood T cell repertoires in COVID-19. The source material was peripheral blood. V and J are TRBV5-4 and TRBJ2-1; 7 bases agree with TRBD2. The sequence came from a man between 18 and 35 years old with COVID-19, enrolled during active disease. The CDR3 DNA is TGTGCCAGCAGGCCGAAGGGGCGGGAGTCCTCCTACAATGAGCAGTTCTTC. This sequence encodes CASRPKGRESSYNEQFF.